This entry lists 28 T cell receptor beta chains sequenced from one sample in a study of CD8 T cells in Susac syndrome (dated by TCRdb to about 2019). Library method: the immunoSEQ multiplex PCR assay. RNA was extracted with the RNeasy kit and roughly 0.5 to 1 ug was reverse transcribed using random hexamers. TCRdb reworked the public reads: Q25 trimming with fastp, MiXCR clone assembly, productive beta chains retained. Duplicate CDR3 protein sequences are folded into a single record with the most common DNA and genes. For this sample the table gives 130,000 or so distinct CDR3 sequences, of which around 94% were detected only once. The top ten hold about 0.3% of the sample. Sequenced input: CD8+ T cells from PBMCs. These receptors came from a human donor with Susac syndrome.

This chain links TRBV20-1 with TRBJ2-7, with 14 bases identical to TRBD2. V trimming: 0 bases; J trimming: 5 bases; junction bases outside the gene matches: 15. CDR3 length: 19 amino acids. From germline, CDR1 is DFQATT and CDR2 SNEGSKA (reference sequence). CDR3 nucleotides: TGCAGTGCTAGAGATCGAAGACTAGCGGGGGGGCCCGATAATGACGAGCAGTACTTC. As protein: CSARDRRLAGGPDNDEQYF.

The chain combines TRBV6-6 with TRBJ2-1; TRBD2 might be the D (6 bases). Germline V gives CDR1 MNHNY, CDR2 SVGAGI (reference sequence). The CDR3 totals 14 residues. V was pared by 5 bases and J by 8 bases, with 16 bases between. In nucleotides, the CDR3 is TGTGCCAGCAGTACCCGGACTAATTTCGATGAGCAGTTCTTC. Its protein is CASSTRTNFDEQFF.

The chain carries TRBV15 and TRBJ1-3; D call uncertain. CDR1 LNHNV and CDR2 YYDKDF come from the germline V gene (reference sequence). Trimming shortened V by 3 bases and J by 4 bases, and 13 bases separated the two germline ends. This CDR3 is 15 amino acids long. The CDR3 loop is CATSSGVLVGNTIYF. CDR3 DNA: TGTGCCACCAGCAGCGGGGTACTGGTCGGAAACACCATATATTTT.

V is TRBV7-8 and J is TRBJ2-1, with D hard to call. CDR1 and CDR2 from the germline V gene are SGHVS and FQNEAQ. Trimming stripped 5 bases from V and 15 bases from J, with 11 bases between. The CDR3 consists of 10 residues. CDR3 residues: CASSGSWVFF. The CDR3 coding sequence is TGTGCCAGCAGCGGATCATGGGTGTTCTTC.

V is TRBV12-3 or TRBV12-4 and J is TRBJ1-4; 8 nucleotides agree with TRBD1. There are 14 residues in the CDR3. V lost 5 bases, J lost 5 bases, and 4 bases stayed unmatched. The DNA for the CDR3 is TGTGCCAGCAGTCCGACAGGGGCGAATGAAAAACTGTTTTTT. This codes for CASSPTGANEKLFF.

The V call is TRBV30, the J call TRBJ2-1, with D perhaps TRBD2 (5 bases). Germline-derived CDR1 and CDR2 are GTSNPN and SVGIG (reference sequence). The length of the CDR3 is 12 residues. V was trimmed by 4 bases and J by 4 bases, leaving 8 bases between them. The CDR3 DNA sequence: TGTGCCTGGACCCGAGGGTACAATGAGCAGTTCTTC. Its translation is CAWTRGYNEQFF.

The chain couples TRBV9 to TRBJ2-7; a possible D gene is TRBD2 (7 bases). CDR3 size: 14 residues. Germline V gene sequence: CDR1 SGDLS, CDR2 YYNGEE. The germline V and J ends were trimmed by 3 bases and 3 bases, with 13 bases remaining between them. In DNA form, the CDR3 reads TGTGCCAGCAGCGAGGGAGGGGGGAACTACGAGCAGTACTTC. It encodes CASSEGGGNYEQYF. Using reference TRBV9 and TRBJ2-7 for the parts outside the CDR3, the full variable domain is DSGVTQTPKHLITATGQRVTLRCSPRSGDLSVYWYQQSLDQGLQFLIQYYNGEERAKGNILERFSAQQFPDLHSELNLSSLELGDSALYFCASSEGGGNYEQYFGPGTRLTVT.

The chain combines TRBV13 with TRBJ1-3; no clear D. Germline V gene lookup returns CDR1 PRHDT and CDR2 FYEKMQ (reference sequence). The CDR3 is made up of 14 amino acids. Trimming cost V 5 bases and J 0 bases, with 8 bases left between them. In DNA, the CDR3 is TGTGCCAGCAGCCCCCGGAACTCTGGAAACACCATATATTTT. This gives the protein CASSPRNSGNTIYF.

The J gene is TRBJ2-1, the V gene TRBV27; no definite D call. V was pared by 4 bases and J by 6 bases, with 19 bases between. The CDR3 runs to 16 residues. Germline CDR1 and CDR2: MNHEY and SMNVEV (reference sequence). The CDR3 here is CASSYRSRPVANEQFF. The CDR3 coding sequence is TGTGCCAGCAGTTATAGGTCCAGACCGGTGGCCAATGAGCAGTTCTTC.

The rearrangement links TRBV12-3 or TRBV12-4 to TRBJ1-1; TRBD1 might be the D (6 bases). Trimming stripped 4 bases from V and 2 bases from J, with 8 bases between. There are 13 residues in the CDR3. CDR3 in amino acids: CASSWTANTEAFF. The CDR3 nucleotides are TGTGCCAGCAGTTGGACAGCCAACACTGAAGCTTTCTTT.

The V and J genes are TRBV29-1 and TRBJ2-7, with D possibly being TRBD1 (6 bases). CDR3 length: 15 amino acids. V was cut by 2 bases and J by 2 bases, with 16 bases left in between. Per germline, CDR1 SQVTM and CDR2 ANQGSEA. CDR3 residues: CSVEIVGAPPYEQYF. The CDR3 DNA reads TGCAGCGTTGAAATAGTGGGGGCCCCACCCTACGAGCAGTACTTC.

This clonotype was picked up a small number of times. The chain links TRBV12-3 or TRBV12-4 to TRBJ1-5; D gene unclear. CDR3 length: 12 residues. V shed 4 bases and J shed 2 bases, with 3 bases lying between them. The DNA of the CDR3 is TGTGCCAGCAGTTCTGGCAATCAGCCCCAGCATTTT. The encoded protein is CASSSGNQPQHF.

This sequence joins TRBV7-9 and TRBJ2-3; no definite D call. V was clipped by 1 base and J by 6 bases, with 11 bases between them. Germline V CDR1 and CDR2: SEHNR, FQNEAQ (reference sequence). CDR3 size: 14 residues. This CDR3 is CASSLGREKDTQYF. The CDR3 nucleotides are TGTGCCAGCAGCTTAGGCCGTGAGAAGGATACGCAGTATTTT. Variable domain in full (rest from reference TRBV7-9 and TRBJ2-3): DTGVSQNPRHKITKRGQNVTFRCDPISEHNRLYWYRQTLGQGPEFLTYFQNEAQLEKSRLLSDRFSAERPKGSFSTLEIQRTEQGDSAMYLCASSLGREKDTQYFGPGTRLTVL.

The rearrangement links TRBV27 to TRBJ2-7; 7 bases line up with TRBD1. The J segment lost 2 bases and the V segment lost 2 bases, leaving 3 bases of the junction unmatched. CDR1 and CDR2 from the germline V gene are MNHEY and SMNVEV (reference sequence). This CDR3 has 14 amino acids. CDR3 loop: CASSLTGTAYEQYF. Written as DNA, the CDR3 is TGTGCCAGCAGTTTAACCGGGACAGCCTACGAGCAGTACTTC.

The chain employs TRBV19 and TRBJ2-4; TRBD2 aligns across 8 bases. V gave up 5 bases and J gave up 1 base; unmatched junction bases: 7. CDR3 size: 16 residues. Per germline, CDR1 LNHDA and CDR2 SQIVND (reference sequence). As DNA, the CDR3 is TGTGCCAGTAGTCCGGGACTAGTATGGGCCAAAAACATTCAGTACTTC. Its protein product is CASSPGLVWAKNIQYF.

Here the CDR3 reads CSARDDRGNFYEQYF. The CDR3 bases are TGCAGTGCTAGAGATGACAGGGGAAATTTCTACGAGCAGTACTTC. This rearrangement joins TRBV20-1 to TRBJ2-7; 8 positions match TRBD1. Germline CDR1 DFQATT, CDR2 SNEGSKA (reference sequence). V was pared by 0 bases and J by 3 bases, with 7 bases of the junction left unmatched. This CDR3 is 15 amino acids long.

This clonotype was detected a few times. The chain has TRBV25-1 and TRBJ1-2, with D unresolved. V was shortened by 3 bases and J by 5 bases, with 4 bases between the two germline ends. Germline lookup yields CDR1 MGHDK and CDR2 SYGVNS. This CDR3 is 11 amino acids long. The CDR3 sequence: CASSDLYGYTF. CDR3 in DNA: TGTGCCAGCAGTGATCTTTATGGCTACACCTTC.

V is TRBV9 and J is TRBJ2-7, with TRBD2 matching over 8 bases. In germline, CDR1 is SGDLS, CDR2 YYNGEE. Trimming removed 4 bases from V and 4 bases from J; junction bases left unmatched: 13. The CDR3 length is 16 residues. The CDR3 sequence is CASSRAGTRIGYEQYF. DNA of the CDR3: TGTGCCAGCAGCCGCGCCGGGACTAGGATAGGTTACGAGCAGTACTTC.

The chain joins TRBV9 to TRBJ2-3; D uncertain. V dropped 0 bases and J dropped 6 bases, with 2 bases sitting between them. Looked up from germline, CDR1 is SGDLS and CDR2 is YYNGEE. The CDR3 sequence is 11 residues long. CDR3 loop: CASSVADTQYF. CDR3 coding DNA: TGTGCCAGCAGCGTAGCCGATACGCAGTATTTT.

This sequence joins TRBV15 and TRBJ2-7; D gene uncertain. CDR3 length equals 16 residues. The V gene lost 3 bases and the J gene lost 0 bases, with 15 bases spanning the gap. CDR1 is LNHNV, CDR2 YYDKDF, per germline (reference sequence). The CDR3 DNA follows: TGTGCCACCAGCAGCCCAACCCGCAGGTTCTCCTACGAGCAGTACTTC. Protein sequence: CATSSPTRRFSYEQYF.

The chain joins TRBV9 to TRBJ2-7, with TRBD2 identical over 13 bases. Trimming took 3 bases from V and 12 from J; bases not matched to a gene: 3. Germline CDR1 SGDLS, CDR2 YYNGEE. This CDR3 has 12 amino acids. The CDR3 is CASSGTSGGRYF. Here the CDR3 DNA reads TGTGCCAGCAGCGGGACTAGCGGGGGAAGGTACTTC.

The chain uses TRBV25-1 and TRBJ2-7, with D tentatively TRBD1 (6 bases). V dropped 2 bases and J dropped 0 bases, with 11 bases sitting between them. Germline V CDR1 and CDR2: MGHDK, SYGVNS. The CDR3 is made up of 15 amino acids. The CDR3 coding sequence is TGTGCCAGCAGTGAACTAGGGGACAACTCCTACGAGCAGTACTTC. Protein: CASSELGDNSYEQYF.

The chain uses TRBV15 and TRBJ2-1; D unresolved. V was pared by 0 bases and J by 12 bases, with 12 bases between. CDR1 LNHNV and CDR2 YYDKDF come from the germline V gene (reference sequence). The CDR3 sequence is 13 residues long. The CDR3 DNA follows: TGTGCCACCAGCAGAGAAGACGGGCCGGGGCAGTTCTTC. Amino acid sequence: CATSREDGPGQFF.

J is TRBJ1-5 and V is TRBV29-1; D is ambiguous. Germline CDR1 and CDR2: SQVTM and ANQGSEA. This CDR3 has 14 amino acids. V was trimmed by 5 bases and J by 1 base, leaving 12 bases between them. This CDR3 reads CSVRGAGSNQPQHF. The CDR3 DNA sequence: TGCAGCGTTCGAGGCGCCGGGAGCAATCAGCCCCAGCATTTT.

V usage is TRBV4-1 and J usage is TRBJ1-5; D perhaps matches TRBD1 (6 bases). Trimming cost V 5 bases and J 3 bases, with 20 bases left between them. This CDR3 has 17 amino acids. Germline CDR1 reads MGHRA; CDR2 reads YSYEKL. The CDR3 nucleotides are TGCGCCAGCAGCGATAGACAGGCTACCGGGAACAATCAGCCCCAGCATTTT. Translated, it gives CASSDRQATGNNQPQHF.

For the CDR3, the DNA is TGTGCCAGCAGCCCATCCGGGTTAGCCTACGAGCAGTACTTC. The encoded protein is CASSPSGLAYEQYF. The chain has TRBV25-1 and TRBJ2-7; unclear D gene. This CDR3 spans 14 amino acids. Germline values: CDR1 MGHDK, CDR2 SYGVNS. Trimming removed 6 bases from V and 2 bases from J, with 14 bases in between.

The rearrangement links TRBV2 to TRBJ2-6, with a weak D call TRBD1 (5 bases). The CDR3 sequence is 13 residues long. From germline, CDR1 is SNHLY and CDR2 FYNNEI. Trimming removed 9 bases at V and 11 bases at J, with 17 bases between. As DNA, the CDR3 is TGTGCCAGTAGCAATATACAGGTTGACGTCCTGACTTTC. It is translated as CASSNIQVDVLTF.

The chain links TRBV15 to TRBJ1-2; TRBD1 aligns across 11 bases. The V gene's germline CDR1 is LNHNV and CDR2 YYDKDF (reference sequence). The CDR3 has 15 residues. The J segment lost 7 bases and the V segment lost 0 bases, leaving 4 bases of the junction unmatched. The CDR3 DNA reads TGTGCCACCAGCAGAGATAGAGGACAGGGGGCTGGCTACACCTTC. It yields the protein CATSRDRGQGAGYTF.